This TCR beta chain was profiled in a study of T cell responses to AZD1222 COVID-19 vaccine. Study-level information: Pooled in the analysis were second doses at about 4 or about 12 weeks. Study-wide results and limits: CD4 TCRs covered the whole spike, strongest at regions 160-218 and 743-854. Donors were chiefly white British, with a greater number of females, and clonal diversity was perhaps underestimated.

The table came from immunoSEQ multiplex PCR; TCRdb's copy has only in-frame clones and leaves some out. The data hold 84,000 or so clones, with 88% observed a single time. Details on this clone: Its specificity is not known.

The J segment lost 3 bases and the V segment lost 6 bases, leaving 3 bases of the junction unmatched. Germline values: CDR1 LNHDA, CDR2 SQIVND (reference sequence). This CDR3 is 13 amino acids long. This sample comprised peripheral blood, obtained on day 0 of AZD1222 vaccination. The clonotype comes from an adult in good health. The chain joins TRBV19 to TRBJ1-1, with 8 bases that match TRBD1. The CDR3 coding sequence is TGTGCCAGTAGGGACAGGGAATACACTGAAGCTTTCTTT. Its protein is CASRDREYTEAFF.